This T cell receptor (beta chain) emerged from a study of vaccination effects on CD4 cells after COVID-19. Study as a whole: Samples gathered post-vaccine arrived a median of 72 days past the second dose.

On this clone itself: Antigen: not known. A read error may produce the germline difference seen at one junction end.

Using viral peptide pools, the ViraFEST assay grew out antigen-specific CD4+ T cells prior to sequencing. Investigators separated out CD4+ T cells once around eleven days of culture had passed. Two doses of either BNT162b2 or mRNA-1273 were given to each participant. No vaccinee had earlier SARS-CoV-2 infection, and nucleocapsid antibodies were negative. Clones were read by immunoSEQ multiplex PCR, and TCRdb kept only the in-frame ones, dropping some. The top ten hold roughly 1.2% of the sample, which has tens of thousands of clones, around 73% seen once. Germline CDR1 and CDR2: DFQATT and SNEGSKA (reference sequence). The CDR3 spans 10 residues.

The material sequenced was CD4+ T cells from PBMCs cultured with HCoV-229E spike peptides, taken after COVID-19 vaccination. The V and J genes are TRBV20-1 and TRBJ2-5; D is undetermined. This receptor was identified in a human donor who received a COVID-19 vaccine. CDR3 nucleotide sequence: TGCAGTGCTACTAGGCATACGGTGGACTTC. This translates into CSATRHTVDF.